Detailed here is one TCR beta chain. What it recognizes is unknown. This record comes from a study of CD8+CD57+ T cells in acquired aplastic anemia. Across the study: DNA from sorted CD4+ and CD8+ cells averaged around 3.5 ug. For CD4+ cells, healthy donors had an average of about 10 million reads. Findings of the study overall: It was found that under 30 CD8+ CDR3 sequences were shared between patients and controls.

The template used for profiling TCR beta VDJ and CDR3 was genomic DNA. MiXCR, run by TCRdb on the reads, gives a single entry per CDR3 protein. The table has over 35,000 distinct CDR3 sequences, 65% to 70% seen once. Trimming removed 3 bases at V and 7 bases at J, with 16 bases between. This CDR3 contains 14 residues. Germline-derived CDR1 and CDR2 are DFQATT and SNEGSKA (reference sequence). The V call is TRBV20-1, the J call TRBJ1-5, with D tentatively TRBD1 (5 bases). The specimen sequenced was sorted CD4+, CD8+, or CD8+CD57+ T cells (not recorded which) from PBMCs. The receptor was derived from a human donor in good health, serving as a control. The CDR3 loop reads CSASLGVTGQPQHF. The CDR3, as DNA: TGCAGTGCTAGCCTGGGGGTAACGGGACAGCCCCAGCATTTT.